Listed here are 14 T cell receptor beta chains from one sample, sequenced in a study of spatial heterogeneity in lung cancer (dated by TCRdb to the late 2010s). What this sample's time point label stands for: blood at routine non-recurrence follow-up after resection. To prepare the library, 5' RACE was applied. The instrument given in TCRdb is NextSeq 500. TCRdb itself trimmed the public reads at Q25 with fastp, ran MiXCR and retained productive beta chains. Rows are combined by CDR3 protein, so each entry shows the most common genes and DNA. The table for this sample lists fewer than 45,000 distinct CDR3 sequences; over 9.5% of them were counted only once. Together, the top ten hold about a sixth of the sample. The input for sequencing was PBMCs, taken at follow-up. Every receptor here comes from a female donor with early-stage non-small cell lung cancer.

This clonotype was recorded many times. The chain couples TRBV7-9 to TRBJ2-7; D is unresolved. The CDR3 runs 11 residues. The germline V gene has CDR1 SEHNR and CDR2 FQNEAQ (reference sequence). Trimming shortened V by 2 bases and J by 7 bases, and 6 bases separated the two germline ends. CDR3 protein: CASSLLEEQYF. The CDR3 nucleotides read TGTGCCAGCAGCTTACTGGAGGAGCAGTACTTC.

The V call is TRBV27, the J call TRBJ2-7; 9 bases are shared with TRBD2. CDR1 MNHEY and CDR2 SMNVEV come from the germline V gene (reference sequence). Losses at the gene ends were 3 bases for V and 3 bases for J; bases not matched to a gene: 9. This CDR3 spans 16 amino acids. CDR3 in amino acids: CASSFDSSGVYYEQYF. CDR3 bases: TGTGCCAGCAGTTTTGATTCTAGCGGGGTCTACTACGAGCAGTACTTC.

The sample holds a few counts of this clonotype. The rearrangement joins TRBV7-2 to TRBJ1-3; D gene ambiguous. Trimming removed 2 bases from V and 4 bases from J, with 12 bases in between. The germline gives CDR1 SGHTA, CDR2 FQGNSA. This CDR3 is built from 15 residues. The CDR3 protein is CASSLSAAAGNTIYF. The DNA for the CDR3 is TGTGCCAGCAGCTTAAGCGCAGCTGCCGGAAACACCATATATTTT.

This clonotype was seen more than once but under ten times. This sequence joins TRBV18 and TRBJ2-1; 7 bases are a match to TRBD2. The CDR3 covers 14 residues. Trimming at V came to 5 bases and at J to 1 base, leaving 2 bases not matched to a gene. Germline V lookup: CDR1 KGHSH, CDR2 LQKENI. The CDR3 DNA sequence: TGTGCCAGCTCAGTACTAGCGTCCTACAATGAGCAGTTCTTC. The encoded protein is CASSVLASYNEQFF.

The chain links TRBV9 to TRBJ2-1; perhaps TRBD2 as D (6 bases). Germline-derived CDR1 and CDR2 are SGDLS and YYNGEE. The CDR3 extends over 17 amino acids. V lost 2 bases to trimming and J lost 0 bases, with 15 bases between them. This chain's CDR3 is CASSVIGRTSSYNEQFF. CDR3 in DNA: TGTGCCAGCAGCGTCATAGGGAGGACATCCTCCTACAATGAGCAGTTCTTC.

There are a few counts of this clonotype. This rearrangement joins TRBV20-1 to TRBJ2-1, with 9 bases aligning to TRBD1. V lost 2 bases, J lost 7 bases, and 6 bases stayed unmatched. Germline V gene data show CDR1 as DFQATT and CDR2 as SNEGSKA (reference sequence). CDR3 length equals 14 residues. The CDR3 loop reads CSARPYRGQNEQFF. The CDR3 nucleotides read TGCAGTGCTAGACCATACAGGGGGCAGAATGAGCAGTTCTTC.

This clonotype was seen at least ten times. CDR3 sequence (DNA): TGCGCCAGCAGCCAAGGACTAGCGGGAAGGCGGGGCGAGCAGTACTTC. It is translated as CASSQGLAGRRGEQYF. V is TRBV4-1 and J is TRBJ2-7; TRBD2 aligns across 11 bases. Germline CDR1 reads MGHRA; CDR2 reads YSYEKL. The junction had 8 bases not matched to a gene; V was cut back by 1 base and J by 6 bases. This CDR3 spans 16 amino acids.

The J gene is TRBJ1-3, the V gene TRBV3-1; no reliable D call. This CDR3 comprises 16 residues. Trimming removed 2 bases at V and 0 bases at J, with 11 bases between. The germline gives CDR1 LGHDT, CDR2 YNNKEL (reference sequence). The CDR3: CASSQFPGFSGNTIYF. In nucleotides, the CDR3 is TGTGCCAGCAGCCAATTTCCCGGGTTCTCTGGAAACACCATATATTTT.

This sequence joins TRBV2 and TRBJ1-2; no firm D call. Per the germline V gene, CDR1 is SNHLY and CDR2 is FYNNEI. The CDR3 sequence is 12 residues long. Trimming cost V 7 bases and J 7 bases, with 13 bases left between them. CDR3 sequence (DNA): TGTGCCAGCATTATTGGAGCGGTTGGCTACACCTTC. Amino acid sequence: CASIIGAVGYTF.

This clonotype was counted between two and nine times. The chain combines TRBV4-3 with TRBJ2-7, with 7 bases identical to TRBD1. Germline CDR1 and CDR2: LGHNA and YSLEER. Trimming cost V 0 bases and J 0 bases; bases outside gene matches: 11. The CDR3 length is 18 residues. CDR3 sequence reads: CASSQDGGLQGLSYEQYF. The CDR3 coding sequence is TGCGCCAGCAGCCAAGATGGGGGCCTACAGGGGCTCTCCTACGAGCAGTACTTC.

There are a few counts of this clonotype. The germline gene is not matched at one end of the junction; a read error may be the cause. The rearrangement uses TRBV30 and TRBJ2-2; perhaps TRBD1 as D (6 bases). CDR1 and CDR2 (germline): GTSNPN, SVGIG (reference sequence). The CDR3 extends over 13 amino acids. In DNA form, the CDR3 reads TGTGCCTGGAGTCTAGGACAGACCGGGGAGCTGGTTTTT. Translated, it gives CAWSLGQTGELVF.

V usage is TRBV2 and J usage is TRBJ1-5, with D possibly TRBD1 on 6 matching bases. V gave up 4 bases and J gave up 2 bases, with 6 bases separating them. The germline V gene encodes CDR1 SNHLY and CDR2 FYNNEI. This CDR3 is built from 13 residues. Here the CDR3 reads CASSGTGNQPQHF. The CDR3 DNA reads as TGTGCCAGCAGTGGGACAGGCAATCAGCCCCAGCATTTT.

This clonotype showed up just a few times. This chain connects TRBV6-5 to TRBJ1-1; no clear D gene. The germline CDR1 and CDR2 sequences are MNHEY and SVGAGI. The CDR3 spans 14 residues. V was shortened by 6 bases and J by 11 bases, with 22 bases between the two germline ends. The CDR3, as DNA: TGTGCCAGCAGATCTACCGGGCCTTCAGCGCGGGCTTTCTTT. This translates into CASRSTGPSARAFF.

This clonotype was detected a few times. This chain links TRBV18 with TRBJ2-7, with D unresolved. Germline V lookup: CDR1 KGHSH, CDR2 LQKENI. The V gene lost 0 bases and the J gene lost 5 bases, with 11 bases spanning the gap. The CDR3 has 14 amino acids. CDR3 region: CASSPPPDNNEQYF. CDR3 sequence (DNA): TGTGCCAGCTCACCACCGCCCGACAACAACGAGCAGTACTTC. The full variable domain, in which reference TRBV18 and TRBJ2-7 provide the parts outside the CDR3, is NAGVMQNPRHLVRRRGQEARLRCSPMKGHSHVYWYRQLPEEGLKFMVYLQKENIIDESGMPKERFSAEFPKEGPSILRIQQVVRGDSAAYFCASSPPPDNNEQYFGPGTRLTVT.